This TCR beta chain was sequenced during a study of blood T cells in healthy people across ages. V lost 1 base, J lost 3 bases, and 11 bases lay in between. The CDR3 has 15 amino acids. In germline, CDR1 is SGHTA, CDR2 FQGTGA. In regard to this clonotype: Its antigen is as yet unknown.

Using a J-beta primer mix together with a sample-barcoded 5' primer, a second PCR was run for about 7 to 12 cycles. TCRdb reanalysed the 5' RACE reads using MiXCR and keeps one entry per CDR3 protein. The sample consists of over a million distinct CDR3 sequences, almost 25% of them appearing once. General observations from the study: Naive T cell percentage by flow cytometry tracked strongly with beta diversity.

Another study also made use of these data, one on T cells of mothers and their children. From that paper: No clones detected were persistent microchimeric T cell clones.

Sequencing input: blood. The chain couples TRBV7-3 to TRBJ2-3; a weak D match, TRBD2 (5 bases). The source is a girl under 10 years old in good health. The CDR3 DNA is TGTGCCAGCAGCTTAAATGGGAGAGGGACAGATACGCAGTATTTT. Translation gives CASSLNGRGTDTQYF.